This passage covers 26 T cell receptor beta chains from one sample sequenced in a study of blood T cell repertoires in COVID-19. Only in-frame clones appear in the TCRdb table, and some are missing; sequencing was by immunoSEQ multiplex PCR. The sample shows around 64,000 clones, around nine tenths of them seen only once. Sample: peripheral blood. The receptors here all came from a woman in her late teens or twenties with acute or convalescent COVID-19.

The J gene is TRBJ1-5, the V gene TRBV6-1, with D unresolved. CDR1 and CDR2 from the germline V gene are MNHNS and SASEGT. With 2 bases removed from V and 0 bases from J, the gap between germline ends came to 8 bases. The CDR3 has 15 amino acids. In nucleotides, the CDR3 is TGTGCCAGCAGTGAAAATCCAGGTAGCAATCAGCCCCAGCATTTT. It translates to CASSENPGSNQPQHF.

V gene TRBV4-1 combines with J gene TRBJ2-1; 12 bases line up with TRBD2. This CDR3 has 19 residues. V gave up 1 base and J gave up 1 base; unmatched junction bases: 8. The germline V gene encodes CDR1 MGHRA and CDR2 YSYEKL. The DNA for the CDR3 is TGCGCCAGCAGCCAAGGGTTGCTAGCGGGAGGGATATCCTACAATGAGCAGTTCTTC. It codes for CASSQGLLAGGISYNEQFF.

The chain employs TRBV4-1 and TRBJ1-4; no definite D call. Germline CDR1 and CDR2: MGHRA and YSYEKL. The length of the CDR3 is 13 residues. V shed 8 bases and J shed 10 bases, with 17 bases lying between them. CDR3 bases: TGCGCCAGCCCGGAGGCGGTGGGAGGAAAACTGTTTTTT. This translates into CASPEAVGGKLFF.

The chain joins TRBV7-9 to TRBJ1-1; unclear D gene. This CDR3 has 14 amino acids. V was clipped by 6 bases and J by 0 bases, with 11 bases between them. CDR1 SEHNR and CDR2 FQNEAQ come from the germline V gene (reference sequence). CDR3 amino acids: CASSLTDLNTEAFF. DNA for the CDR3: TGTGCCAGCAGTTTAACTGATCTGAACACTGAAGCTTTCTTT.

The rearrangement links TRBV7-9 to TRBJ2-3; possible D gene TRBD1, 6 bases. The V gene's germline CDR1 is SEHNR and CDR2 FQNEAQ (reference sequence). Trimming left V 0 bases short and J 2 bases short, with 15 bases between. This CDR3 contains 17 residues. CDR3 coding DNA: TGTGCCAGCAGCTTAGCAAGACAGGCGTCCTTCACAGATACGCAGTATTTT. Its translation is CASSLARQASFTDTQYF.

V and J are TRBV4-2 and TRBJ2-1; 11 bases align to TRBD2. The CDR3 is made up of 16 amino acids. Trimming at V came to 1 base and at J to 4 bases, leaving 3 bases not matched to a gene. Germline V lookup: CDR1 LGHNA, CDR2 YNFKEQ. The CDR3 DNA sequence: TGTGCCAGCAGCCAAGGGGGACTAGCGGAGTACAATGAGCAGTTCTTC. This codes for CASSQGGLAEYNEQFF.

In its sample, this clone was seen once. This chain uses TRBV19 with TRBJ2-1; D is possibly TRBD1 (6 bases). The CDR3 totals 15 residues. V was trimmed by 6 bases and J by 7 bases, leaving 19 bases between them. From germline, CDR1 is LNHDA and CDR2 SQIVND (reference sequence). The CDR3 DNA follows: TGTGCCAGTAGGGCCACAGGGAAAAGGACGAATGAGCAGTTCTTC. Translated: CASRATGKRTNEQFF.

This chain uses TRBV7-8 with TRBJ2-3; 8 bases map to TRBD2. Per the germline V gene, CDR1 is SGHVS and CDR2 is FQNEAQ. The CDR3 is made up of 15 amino acids. After removal of 5 bases from V and 4 bases from J, the junction contained 8 bases not matched to a gene. The CDR3 loop reads CASSPTSGGPDTQYF. In DNA, the CDR3 is TGTGCCAGCAGCCCGACCAGCGGGGGACCAGATACGCAGTATTTT.

The rearrangement uses TRBV6-2 or TRBV6-3 and TRBJ1-1; the D is unclear. Germline values: CDR1 MNHEY, CDR2 SVGEGT. The CDR3 extends over 14 amino acids. V lost 2 bases to trimming and J lost 6 bases, with 13 bases between them. CDR3 nucleotide sequence: TGTGCCAGCAGTTACGAGGGATCTATAGCTGAAGCTTTCTTT. Its translation: CASSYEGSIAEAFF.

The chain has TRBV6-2 or TRBV6-3 and TRBJ2-1; perhaps TRBD1 as D (6 bases). The CDR3 extends over 14 amino acids. Trimming pared 3 bases from V and 7 bases from J, leaving 13 bases between. Germline CDR1 is MNHEY and CDR2 is SVGEGT. CDR3 in DNA: TGTGCCAGCAGTTATGAGCAGGGGTTGAATGAGCAGTTCTTC. Translation gives CASSYEQGLNEQFF.

The rearrangement links TRBV12-5 to TRBJ2-3; 7 nucleotides match TRBD2. The V gene end was trimmed by 5 bases and the J gene end by 6 bases; junction bases not matched to a gene: 5. In germline, CDR1 is LGHNT, CDR2 FRNRAP. There are 13 residues in the CDR3. The CDR3 DNA sequence: TGTGCTAGTGGTATTTGGGGGGGGGATACGCAGTATTTT. This gives the protein CASGIWGGDTQYF.

The sample holds one count of this clone. The chain is built from TRBV29-1 and TRBJ2-3, with D maybe TRBD1 (6 bases). CDR1 SQVTM and CDR2 ANQGSEA come from the germline V gene. Trimming took off 3 bases at V and 6 bases at J, with 16 bases between the two ends. The CDR3 contains 14 residues. The CDR3 region has the DNA TGCAGCGTTGACGGACATGCAGGGGTGGATACGCAGTATTTT. It encodes CSVDGHAGVDTQYF.

The table lists this clone with a few counts. The chain combines TRBV5-4 with TRBJ2-5, with 10 bases that match TRBD2. Looked up from germline, CDR1 is SGHNT and CDR2 is YYREEE (reference sequence). Germline trimming cut 4 bases from V and 2 bases from J; bases unmatched to any gene: 5. The CDR3 covers 15 residues. The CDR3 loop reads CASSTTSGTQETQYF. DNA for the CDR3: TGTGCCAGCAGCACCACTAGCGGGACTCAAGAGACCCAGTACTTC.

The chain combines TRBV6-5 with TRBJ2-2; 7 bases fit TRBD2. Per the germline V gene, CDR1 is MNHEY and CDR2 is SVGAGI. The trim removed 7 bases at V and 1 base at J, leaving 6 bases unmatched. The CDR3 spans 15 residues. CDR3 nucleotides: TGTGCCAGCACCTACGGGAGGAGGAACACCGGGGAGCTGTTTTTT. Protein: CASTYGRRNTGELFF.

V gene TRBV30 combines with J gene TRBJ2-5; D is perhaps TRBD2 (6 bases). Germline V gene sequence: CDR1 GTSNPN, CDR2 SVGIG (reference sequence). This CDR3 contains 14 residues. V was cut by 0 bases and J by 4 bases, with 12 bases left in between. In DNA form, the CDR3 reads TGTGCCTGGAGTGTCTGGGACGGGGGAGAGACCCAGTACTTC. Translation: CAWSVWDGGETQYF.

This clone came up once. The chain carries TRBV7-8 and TRBJ2-6; 7 bases are a match to TRBD1. The CDR3 consists of 18 residues. J gave up 1 base and V 0 bases, and 6 bases lay outside the gene matches. Germline CDR1 SGHVS, CDR2 FQNEAQ. The CDR3 reads CASSLATGSGSGANVLTF. The CDR3 DNA sequence: TGTGCCAGCAGCTTAGCGACAGGGAGTGGGTCTGGGGCCAACGTCCTGACTTTC.

The rearrangement links TRBV5-1 to TRBJ1-5, with D possibly being TRBD1 (6 bases). CDR3 length: 14 residues. V was shortened by 0 bases and J by 7 bases, with 11 bases between the two germline ends. Per germline, CDR1 SGHRS and CDR2 YFSETQ. As DNA, the CDR3 is TGCGCCAGCAGCTTGGCCGGGGGGCAGCAGCCCCAGCATTTT. Its translation is CASSLAGGQQPQHF.

V gene TRBV28 combines with J gene TRBJ2-1; 8 positions agree with TRBD1. Germline V lookup: CDR1 MDHEN, CDR2 SYDVKM. V trimming: 6 bases; J trimming: 4 bases; junction bases outside the gene matches: 8. The CDR3 extends over 15 amino acids. CDR3: CASRTGTGAYNEQFF. As DNA, the CDR3 is TGTGCCAGCAGGACCGGGACAGGCGCTTACAATGAGCAGTTCTTC.

The chain joins TRBV7-2 to TRBJ1-2; D unresolved. Deletions cut 6 bases from V and 1 base from J, with 12 bases between. This CDR3 region has 14 residues. The V gene's germline CDR1 is SGHTA and CDR2 FQGNSA. CDR3: CASSLDAINYGYTF. The CDR3 coding sequence is TGTGCCAGCAGTCTTGATGCGATTAACTATGGCTACACCTTC.

The rearrangement joins TRBV19 to TRBJ2-1; TRBD2 matches 10 bases. Germline trimming cut 2 bases from V and 5 bases from J; bases unmatched to any gene: 3. The CDR3 runs to 15 residues. CDR1 and CDR2 from the germline V gene are LNHDA and SQIVND (reference sequence). The CDR3 DNA sequence: TGTGCCAGTAGTATACCTAGCGGGGGTAACAATGAGCAGTTCTTC. Protein sequence: CASSIPSGGNNEQFF. The full variable domain, with the rest looked up from reference TRBV19 and TRBJ2-1, is DGGITQSPKYLFRKEGQNVTLSCEQNLNHDAMYWYRQDPGQGLRLIYYSQIVNDFQKGDIAEGYSVSREKKESFPLTVTSAQKNPTAFYLCASSIPSGGNNEQFFGPGTRLTVL.

The chain uses TRBV11-2 and TRBJ2-2, with TRBD2 identical over 9 bases. The CDR3 runs 16 residues. J lost 5 bases, V lost 5 bases, and 9 bases had no gene match. Per germline, CDR1 SGHAT and CDR2 FQNNGV. This CDR3 reads CASSQRLAGKTGELFF. The CDR3 DNA sequence: TGTGCCAGCAGCCAGCGCCTAGCGGGAAAGACCGGGGAGCTGTTTTTT.

The chain uses TRBV13 and TRBJ1-1; TRBD1 is a possible D gene (6 bases). Germline CDR1 reads PRHDT; CDR2 reads FYEKMQ (reference sequence). This CDR3 is 17 amino acids long. The ends were cut back, 0 bases at V and 2 bases at J, with 16 bases in the middle. As DNA, the CDR3 is TGTGCCAGCAGCTTAGGCCTAGGGGGGGCGGATAACACTGAAGCTTTCTTT. Translating gives CASSLGLGGADNTEAFF.

The rearrangement joins TRBV30 to TRBJ2-2; TRBD2 might be the D (7 bases). From germline, CDR1 is GTSNPN and CDR2 SVGIG (reference sequence). This CDR3 is 13 amino acids long. The V gene lost 7 bases and the J gene lost 4 bases, with 13 bases spanning the gap. The CDR3 nucleotides read TGTGCCTACGGACTAGGGGGCACCGGGGAGCTGTTTTTT. Protein sequence: CAYGLGGTGELFF.

V usage is TRBV11-1 and J usage is TRBJ2-3; D remains unclear. This CDR3 contains 13 residues. With 0 bases removed from V and 10 bases from J, the gap between germline ends came to 11 bases. Germline CDR1 and CDR2: SGHAT and FQDESV (reference sequence). The CDR3 sequence: CASSLAQAVAQYF. The CDR3 nucleotides read TGTGCCAGCAGCTTAGCGCAGGCAGTTGCGCAGTATTTT.

This chain uses TRBV19 with TRBJ1-2; TRBD1 agrees at 7 bases. The ends lost 7 bases at V and 8 bases at J; junction bases unmatched: 16. Germline-derived CDR1 and CDR2 are LNHDA and SQIVND (reference sequence). The CDR3 is 15 amino acids. DNA of the CDR3: TGTGCCAGTATCAAGTCCGGGACAGCCTTGTCGGGCTACACCTTC. Encoded protein: CASIKSGTALSGYTF. The complete variable domain, with remaining parts taken from reference TRBV19 and TRBJ1-2, reads DGGITQSPKYLFRKEGQNVTLSCEQNLNHDAMYWYRQDPGQGLRLIYYSQIVNDFQKGDIAEGYSVSREKKESFPLTVTSAQKNPTAFYLCASIKSGTALSGYTFGSGTRLTVV.

This clone was seen a single time. The gene calls are TRBV18 and TRBJ1-1; 8 bases agree with TRBD1. V lost 4 bases and J lost 0; bases outside the gene matches: 4. Germline V gene sequence: CDR1 KGHSH, CDR2 LQKENI. This CDR3 spans 15 amino acids. The CDR3 nucleotides read TGTGCCAGCTCACTACAGGGGGACATGAACACTGAAGCTTTCTTT. It codes for CASSLQGDMNTEAFF.